This is a list of T cell receptor beta chains from one sample in a study of blood T cells in healthy people across ages. TCRdb re-called the 5' RACE reads through MiXCR, storing one row per CDR3 protein. Of about 800,000 distinct CDR3 sequences in the sample, around 25% were seen once. This sample was also put to use in a study of T cells of mothers and their children.

Sequencing input: blood. All receptors come from a boy between 10 and 17 years old in good health. The CDR3 runs from the conserved cysteine through the conserved F or W. A D gene is named only where the DNA matches it firmly. Size is stated for part of the rows, as once, few or many counts, or as a class when the clone is expanded.

D: TRBD2; J: TRBJ2-5; size: NA; V: TRBV20-1; CDR3: CSARSPFSGIETQYF; DNA: TGCAGTGCTAGATCACCTTTTAGCGGGATAGAGACCCAGTACTTC
D: TRBD1; J: TRBJ2-7; size: NA; V: TRBV10-2; CDR3: CASNLDRGSSYEQYF; DNA: TGCGCCAGCAATCTAGACAGGGGGAGTTCCTACGAGCAGTACTTC
D: TRBD2; J: TRBJ2-1; size: few; V: TRBV2; CDR3: CASRQDPREPYNEQFF; DNA: TGTGCCAGCAGACAAGACCCGCGGGAGCCCTACAATGAGCAGTTCTTC
D: NA; J: TRBJ2-1; size: few; V: TRBV7-3; CDR3: CASSLIEWNEQFF; DNA: TGTGCCAGCAGCTTAATTGAGTGGAATGAGCAGTTCTTC
D: TRBD2; J: TRBJ2-7; size: NA; V: TRBV28; CDR3: CASNLGAGAGEQYF; DNA: TGTGCCAGCAACTTAGGGGCGGGAGCGGGTGAGCAGTACTTC
D: NA; J: TRBJ1-4; size: few; V: TRBV5-1; CDR3: CASSLGHGDEKLFF; DNA: TGCGCCAGCAGCTTAGGGCATGGGGATGAAAAACTGTTTTTT
D: NA; J: TRBJ1-4; size: NA; V: TRBV2; CDR3: CASSSHRTEGRKLFF; DNA: TGTGCCAGCAGTTCACACCGGACGGAGGGTCGAAAACTGTTTTTT
D: NA; J: TRBJ2-5; size: NA; V: TRBV20-1; CDR3: CSAIAQNEETQYF; DNA: TGCAGTGCTATTGCCCAGAACGAAGAGACCCAGTACTTC
D: TRBD1; J: TRBJ2-1; size: few; V: TRBV29-1; CDR3: CSARLGTGFNEQFF; DNA: TGCAGCGCCCGTCTCGGGACAGGGTTCAATGAGCAGTTCTTC
D: TRBD1; J: TRBJ1-2; size: NA; V: TRBV20-1; CDR3: CSARGGTGPTNIDGYTF; DNA: TGCAGTGCTAGGGGGGGGACAGGGCCTACGAATATAGATGGCTACACCTTC
D: TRBD2; J: TRBJ2-1; size: NA; V: TRBV20-1; CDR3: CSAKPFWGRAKYNEQFF; DNA: TGCAGTGCTAAGCCCTTTTGGGGGAGGGCCAAATACAATGAGCAGTTCTTC
D: TRBD1; J: TRBJ2-7; size: NA; V: TRBV2; CDR3: CATRTGGVDEQYF; DNA: TGTGCCACTCGGACAGGGGGTGTAGACGAGCAGTACTTC
D: NA; J: TRBJ2-7; size: few; V: TRBV18; CDR3: CASSRPSREGYEQYF; DNA: TGTGCCAGCTCACGACCCTCCAGGGAAGGCTACGAGCAGTACTTC
D: NA; J: TRBJ1-1; size: NA; V: TRBV6-2/TRBV6-3; CDR3: CASRKSPGEAFF; DNA: TGTGCCAGCAGGAAATCTCCAGGGGAAGCTTTCTTT
D: NA; J: TRBJ1-4; size: NA; V: TRBV20-1; CDR3: CSANSGSGERRLFF; DNA: TGCAGTGCTAATAGTGGCTCGGGGGAAAGGAGACTGTTTTTT
D: NA; J: TRBJ2-1; size: few; V: TRBV6-5; CDR3: CASRRESSYNEQFF; DNA: TGTGCCAGCAGACGGGAGAGCTCCTACAATGAGCAGTTCTTC
D: TRBD1; J: TRBJ2-1; size: NA; V: TRBV4-2; CDR3: CASSQEGQVNEQFF; DNA: TGTGCCAGCAGCCAAGAAGGACAGGTCAATGAGCAGTTCTTC
D: TRBD2; J: TRBJ2-7; size: few; V: TRBV12-3/TRBV12-4; CDR3: CASSPTGTISEQYF; DNA: TGTGCCAGCAGTCCCACCGGGACTATCTCCGAGCAGTACTTC